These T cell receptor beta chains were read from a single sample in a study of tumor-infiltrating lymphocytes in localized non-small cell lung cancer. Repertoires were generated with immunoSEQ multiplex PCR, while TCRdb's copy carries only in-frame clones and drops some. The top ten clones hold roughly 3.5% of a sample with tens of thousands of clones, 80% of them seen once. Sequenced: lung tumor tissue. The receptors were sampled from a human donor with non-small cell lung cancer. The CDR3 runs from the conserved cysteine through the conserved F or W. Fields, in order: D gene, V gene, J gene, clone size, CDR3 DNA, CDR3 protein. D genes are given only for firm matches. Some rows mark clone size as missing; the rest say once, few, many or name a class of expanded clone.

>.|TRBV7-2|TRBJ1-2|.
TGTGCCAGCAGCTTAGGTCCTTTGGCGGCAGGTGGCTACACCTTC
CASSLGPLAAGGYTF
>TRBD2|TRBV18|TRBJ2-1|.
TGTGCCAGCTCTCTAGCGGGAGACTCCTACAATGAGCAGTTCTTC
CASSLAGDSYNEQFF
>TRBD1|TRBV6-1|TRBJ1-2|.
TGTGCCAGCAGCCCGGACAGGGTCTATGGCTACACCTTC
CASSPDRVYGYTF
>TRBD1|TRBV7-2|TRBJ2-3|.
TGTGCCAGCATCCCTGCCTTGGACAGGGTTCTCACAGATACGCAGTATTTT
CASIPALDRVLTDTQYF
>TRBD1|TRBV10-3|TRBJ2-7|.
TGTGCCATCGGCGAGGGACAGGGGAGCTCCTACGAGCAGTACTTC
CAIGEGQGSSYEQYF
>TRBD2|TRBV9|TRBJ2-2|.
TGTGCCAGCAGCAAGGAACTAGCGGGGGGCACCGGGGAGCTGTTTTTT
CASSKELAGGTGELFF
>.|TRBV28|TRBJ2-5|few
TGTGCCAGCAGTTTTCGTCAAGAGACCCAGTACTTC
CASSFRQETQYF
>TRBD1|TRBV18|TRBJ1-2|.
TGTGCCAGCTCTCGACAGGGGGGATTCTATGGCTACACCTTC
CASSRQGGFYGYTF
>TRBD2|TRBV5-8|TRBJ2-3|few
TGTGCCAGCAGCTACTTAGCGGGAGATACAGATACGCAGTATTTT
CASSYLAGDTDTQYF
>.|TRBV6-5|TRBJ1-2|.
TGTGCCAGCAGTTACCGACCGGACAGAAGCTACACCTTC
CASSYRPDRSYTF
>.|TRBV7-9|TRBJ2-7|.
TGTGCCAGCAGCCAGAAGGACGCGGTGGAGCAGTACTTC
CASSQKDAVEQYF
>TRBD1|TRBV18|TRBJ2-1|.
TGTGCCAGCTCATCTACAGGGGACAATGAGCAGTTCTTC
CASSSTGDNEQFF
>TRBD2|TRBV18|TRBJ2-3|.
TGTGCCAGCTCACCTCTTGTATCAGCGGGAGGGACGGATACGCAGTATTTT
CASSPLVSAGGTDTQYF
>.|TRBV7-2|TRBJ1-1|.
TGTGCCAGCAGCTTAGAAGGGAGGAACACTGAAGCTTTCTTT
CASSLEGRNTEAFF
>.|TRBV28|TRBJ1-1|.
TGTGCCAGCAGTTTGGGGGGACACTTGAACACTGAAGCTTTCTTT
CASSLGGHLNTEAFF
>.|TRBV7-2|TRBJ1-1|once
TGTGCCAGCAGCCAAAGCTTGAACACTGAAGCTTTCTTT
CASSQSLNTEAFF
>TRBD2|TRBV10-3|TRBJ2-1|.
TGTGCCATCAGTGGACAGCGGGGCGATGGGAATGAGCAGTTCTTC
CAISGQRGDGNEQFF
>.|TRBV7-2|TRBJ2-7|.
TGTGCCAGCAGCTTTGGGGGCCTGGGTGAGCAGTACTTC
CASSFGGLGEQYF
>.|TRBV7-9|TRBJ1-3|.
TGTGCCAGCACCTTGACTGTTGACGAGATAAACACCATATATTTT
CASTLTVDEINTIYF
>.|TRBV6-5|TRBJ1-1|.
TGTGCCAGCACCACAGGGAGACAGAACACTGAAGCTTTCTTT
CASTTGRQNTEAFF
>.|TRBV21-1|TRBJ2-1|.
TGTGCCAGCATTGGGAGAAATAACCCTCTAGATCTGTTCTTC
CASIGRNNPLDLFF
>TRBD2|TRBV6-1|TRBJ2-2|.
TGTGCCAGCAGTCAAGGGACTAGCGGGATGTGGACCGGGGAGCTGTTTTTT
CASSQGTSGMWTGELFF
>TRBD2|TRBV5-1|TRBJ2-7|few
TGCGCCAGCAGCTTGGCTGCGGGAGGACCCGAGCAGTACTTC
CASSLAAGGPEQYF
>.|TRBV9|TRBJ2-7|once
TGTGCCAGCAGTCTACTCGGGCAGGGGATCGGCGAGCAGTACTTC
CASSLLGQGIGEQYF
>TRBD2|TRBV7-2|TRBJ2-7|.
TGTGCCAGCAGCCTTCTTCCGGGGGGGGAATACGAGCAGTACTTC
CASSLLPGGEYEQYF
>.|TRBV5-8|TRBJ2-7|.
TGTGCCAGCCGTTTAGCCGGGGTGCGTTTGGGAGAGCAGTACTTC
CASRLAGVRLGEQYF
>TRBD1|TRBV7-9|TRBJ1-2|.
TGTGCCAGCAGCCACCGGGACAGCGCGATCGGATATGGCTACACCTTC
CASSHRDSAIGYGYTF
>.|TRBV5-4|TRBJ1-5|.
TGTGCCAGCAGGAGGGGTCAGCCCCAGCATTTT
CASRRGQPQHF
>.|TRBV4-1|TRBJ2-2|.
TGCGCCAGCAGCCAAGATCTTTCCAGGGGGAACACCGGGGAGCTGTTTTTT
CASSQDLSRGNTGELFF
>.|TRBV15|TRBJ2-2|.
TGTGCCACCAGCAGAGGTAGCGGGAACACCGGGGAGCTGTTTTTT
CATSRGSGNTGELFF
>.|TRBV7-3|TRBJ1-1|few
TGTGCCAGCAGCTTAGGGGGAGGAGGCACTGAAGCTTTCTTT
CASSLGGGGTEAFF
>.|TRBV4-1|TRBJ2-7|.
TGCGCCAGCAGCACGACGGCAACCTACGAGCAGTACTTC
CASSTTATYEQYF
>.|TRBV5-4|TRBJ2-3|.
TGTGCCAGCAGGGTGGGCGGCACGGGCCCAGATACGCAGTATTTT
CASRVGGTGPDTQYF
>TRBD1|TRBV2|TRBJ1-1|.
TGTGCCAGCAGTTCCCAGGGGGCGGGCTGGGGGGAAGCTTTCTTT
CASSSQGAGWGEAFF
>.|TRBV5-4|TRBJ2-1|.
TGTGCCAGCAGCTCCGGTATTGCCTACAATGAGCAGTTCTTC
CASSSGIAYNEQFF
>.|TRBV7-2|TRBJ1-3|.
TGTGCCAGCAGCTTAGGCCCGTCCTCTGGAAACACCATATATTTT
CASSLGPSSGNTIYF
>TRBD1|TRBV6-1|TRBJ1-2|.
TGTGCCAGCAGTGCCCGACCCGGACAGGGAGGACTTGGCTACACCTTC
CASSARPGQGGLGYTF